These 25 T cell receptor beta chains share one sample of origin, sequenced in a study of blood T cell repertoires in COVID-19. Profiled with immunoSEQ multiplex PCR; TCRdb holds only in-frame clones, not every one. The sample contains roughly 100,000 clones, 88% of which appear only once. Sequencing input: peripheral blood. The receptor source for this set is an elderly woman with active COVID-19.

As DNA, the CDR3 is TGCAGCGCTGGACGGGGGAACACTGAAGCTTTCTTT. It specifies CSAGRGNTEAFF. V gene TRBV29-1 combines with J gene TRBJ1-1; D ambiguous. CDR3 size: 12 residues. V lost 7 bases to trimming and J lost 1 base, with 10 bases between them. Germline lookup yields CDR1 SQVTM and CDR2 ANQGSEA.

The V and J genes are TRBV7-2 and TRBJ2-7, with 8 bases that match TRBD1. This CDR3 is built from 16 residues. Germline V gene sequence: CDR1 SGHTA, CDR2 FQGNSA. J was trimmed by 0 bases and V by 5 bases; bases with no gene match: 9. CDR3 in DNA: TGTGCCAGCAGCGTACCAGGGGGCGTAGGCTCCTACGAGCAGTACTTC. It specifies CASSVPGGVGSYEQYF.

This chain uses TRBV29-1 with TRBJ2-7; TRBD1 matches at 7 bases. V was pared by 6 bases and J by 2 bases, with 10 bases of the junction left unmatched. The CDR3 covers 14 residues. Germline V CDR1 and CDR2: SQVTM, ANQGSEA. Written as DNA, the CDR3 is TGCAGCGTGGGACAGTTAACATCTACCTACGAGCAGTACTTC. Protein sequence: CSVGQLTSTYEQYF.

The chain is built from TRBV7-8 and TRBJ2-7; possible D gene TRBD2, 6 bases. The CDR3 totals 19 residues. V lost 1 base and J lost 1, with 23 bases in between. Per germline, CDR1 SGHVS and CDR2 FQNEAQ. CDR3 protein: CASSLVGLASATLSYEQYF. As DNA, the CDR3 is TGTGCCAGCAGCTTAGTCGGGTTGGCTAGCGCTACCCTATCCTACGAGCAGTACTTC.

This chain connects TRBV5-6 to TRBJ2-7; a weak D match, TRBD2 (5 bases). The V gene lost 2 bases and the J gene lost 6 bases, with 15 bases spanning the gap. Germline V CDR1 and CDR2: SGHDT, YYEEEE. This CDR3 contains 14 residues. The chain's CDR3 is CASSLFLASSEQYF. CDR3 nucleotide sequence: TGTGCCAGCAGCTTATTTCTAGCTTCGTCCGAGCAGTACTTC.

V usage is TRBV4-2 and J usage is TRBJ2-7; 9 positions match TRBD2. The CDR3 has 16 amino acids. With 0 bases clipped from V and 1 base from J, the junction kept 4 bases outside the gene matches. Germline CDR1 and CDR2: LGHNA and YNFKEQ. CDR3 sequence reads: CASSQDRAGGSYEQYF. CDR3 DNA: TGTGCCAGCAGCCAAGACCGAGCGGGAGGTTCCTACGAGCAGTACTTC.

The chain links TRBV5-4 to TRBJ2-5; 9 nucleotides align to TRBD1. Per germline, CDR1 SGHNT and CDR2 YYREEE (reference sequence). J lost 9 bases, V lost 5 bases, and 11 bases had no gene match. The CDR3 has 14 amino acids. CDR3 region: CASRDRDRVVSQYF. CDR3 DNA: TGTGCCAGCAGAGACCGGGACAGGGTTGTGTCCCAGTACTTC.

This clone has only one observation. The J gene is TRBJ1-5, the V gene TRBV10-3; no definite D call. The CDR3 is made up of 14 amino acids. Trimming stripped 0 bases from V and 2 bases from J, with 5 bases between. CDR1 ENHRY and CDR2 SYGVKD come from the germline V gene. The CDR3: CAISESGGNQPQHF. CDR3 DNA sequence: TGTGCCATCAGTGAGTCCGGGGGCAATCAGCCCCAGCATTTT.

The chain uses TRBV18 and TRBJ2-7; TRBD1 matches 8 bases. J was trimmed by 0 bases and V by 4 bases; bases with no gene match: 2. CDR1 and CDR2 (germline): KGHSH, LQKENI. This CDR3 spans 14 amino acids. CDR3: CASSRTGSSYEQYF. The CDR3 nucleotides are TGTGCCAGCTCACGGACAGGGAGCTCCTACGAGCAGTACTTC.

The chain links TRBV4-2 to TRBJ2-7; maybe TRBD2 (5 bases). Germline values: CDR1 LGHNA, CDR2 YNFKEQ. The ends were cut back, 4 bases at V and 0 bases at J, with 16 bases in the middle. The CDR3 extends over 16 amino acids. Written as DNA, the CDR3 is TGTGCCAGCAGCCCGGTCTGGGGTACTAGCTCCTACGAGCAGTACTTC. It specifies CASSPVWGTSSYEQYF.

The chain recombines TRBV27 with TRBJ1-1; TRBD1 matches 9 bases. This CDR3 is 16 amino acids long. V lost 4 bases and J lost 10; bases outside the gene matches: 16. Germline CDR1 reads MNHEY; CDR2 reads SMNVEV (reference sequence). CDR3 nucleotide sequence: TGTGCCAGCAGTTCCCGTCCGGGACAGGGATCTCTTTCAGCTTTCTTT. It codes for CASSSRPGQGSLSAFF.

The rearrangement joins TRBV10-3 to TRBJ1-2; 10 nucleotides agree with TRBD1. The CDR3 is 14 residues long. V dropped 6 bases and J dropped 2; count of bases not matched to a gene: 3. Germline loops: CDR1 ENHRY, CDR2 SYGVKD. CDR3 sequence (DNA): TGTGCCATCAGCGGGGGACAGGGGAACTATGGCTACACCTTC. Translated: CAISGGQGNYGYTF.

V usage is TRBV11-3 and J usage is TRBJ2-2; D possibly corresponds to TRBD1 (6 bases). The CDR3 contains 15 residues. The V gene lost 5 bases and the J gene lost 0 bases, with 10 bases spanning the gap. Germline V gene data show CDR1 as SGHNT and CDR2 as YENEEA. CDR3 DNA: TGTGCCAGCAGCCAACAGGGATCGAACACCGGGGAGCTGTTTTTT. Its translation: CASSQQGSNTGELFF.

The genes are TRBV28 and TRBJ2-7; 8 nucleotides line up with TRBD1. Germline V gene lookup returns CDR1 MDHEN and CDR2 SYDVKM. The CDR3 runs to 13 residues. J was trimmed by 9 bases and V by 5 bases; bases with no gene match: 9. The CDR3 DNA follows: TGTGCCAGCAGTCCTTCGACAGGGGAGCGGCAGTACTTC. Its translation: CASSPSTGERQYF.

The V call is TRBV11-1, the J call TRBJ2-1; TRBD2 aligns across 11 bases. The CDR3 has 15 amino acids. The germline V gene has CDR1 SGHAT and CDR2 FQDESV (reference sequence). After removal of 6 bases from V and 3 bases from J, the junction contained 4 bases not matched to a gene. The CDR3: CASSLTSGSYNEQFF. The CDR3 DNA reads TGTGCCAGCAGTTTAACTAGCGGGAGCTACAATGAGCAGTTCTTC. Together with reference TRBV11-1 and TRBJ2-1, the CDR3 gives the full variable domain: EAEVAQSPRYKITEKSQAVAFWCDPISGHATLYWYRQILGQGPELLVQFQDESVVDDSQLPKDRFSAERLKGVDSTLKIQPAELGDSAMYLCASSLTSGSYNEQFFGPGTRLTVL.

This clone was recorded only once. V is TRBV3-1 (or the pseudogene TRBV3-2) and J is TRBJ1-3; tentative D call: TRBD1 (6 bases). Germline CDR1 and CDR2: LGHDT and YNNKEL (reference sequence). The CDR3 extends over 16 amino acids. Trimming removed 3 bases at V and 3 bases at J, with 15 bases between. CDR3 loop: CASSQGYRAIGNTIYF. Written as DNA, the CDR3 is TGTGCCAGCAGCCAGGGATACAGGGCCATTGGAAACACCATATATTTT.

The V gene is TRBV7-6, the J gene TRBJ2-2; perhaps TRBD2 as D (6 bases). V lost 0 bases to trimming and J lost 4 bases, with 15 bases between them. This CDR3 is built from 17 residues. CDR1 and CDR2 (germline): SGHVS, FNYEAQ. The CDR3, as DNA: TGTGCCAGCAGCTTAGCCCTGGGAGGCTTTGGCACCGGGGAGCTGTTTTTT. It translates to CASSLALGGFGTGELFF. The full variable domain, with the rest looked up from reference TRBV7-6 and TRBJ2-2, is GAGVSQSPRYKVTKRGQDVALRCDPISGHVSLYWYRQALGQGPEFLTYFNYEAQQDKSGLPNDRFSAERPEGSISTLTIQRTEQRDSAMYRCASSLALGGFGTGELFFGEGSRLTVL.

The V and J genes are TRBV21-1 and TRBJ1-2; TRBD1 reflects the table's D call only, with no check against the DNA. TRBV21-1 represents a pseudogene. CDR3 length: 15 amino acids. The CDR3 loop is CASSSHEQGVGGYTF. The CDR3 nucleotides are TGTGCCAGCAGCTCTCACGAGCAGGGGGTAGGGGGCTACACCTTC.

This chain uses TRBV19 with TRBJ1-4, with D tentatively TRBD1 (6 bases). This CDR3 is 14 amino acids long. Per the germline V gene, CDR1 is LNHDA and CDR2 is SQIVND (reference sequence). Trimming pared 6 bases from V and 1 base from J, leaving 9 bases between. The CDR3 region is CASRTTGTNEKLFF. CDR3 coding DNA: TGTGCCAGTAGAACGACAGGAACTAATGAAAAACTGTTTTTT.

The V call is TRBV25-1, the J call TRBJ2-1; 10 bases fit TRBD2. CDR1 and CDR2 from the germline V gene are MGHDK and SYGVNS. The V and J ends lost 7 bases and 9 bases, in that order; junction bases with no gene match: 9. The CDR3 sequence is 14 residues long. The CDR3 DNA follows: TGTGCCAGCACTCCGAGCGGGAGGGCGGGTGAGCAGTTCTTC. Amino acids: CASTPSGRAGEQFF.

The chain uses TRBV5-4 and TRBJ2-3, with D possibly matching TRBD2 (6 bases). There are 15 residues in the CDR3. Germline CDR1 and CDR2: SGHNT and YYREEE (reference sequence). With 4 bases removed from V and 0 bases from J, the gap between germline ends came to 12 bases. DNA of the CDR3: TGTGCCAGCAGCCTGGTAGGGACTAGCACAGATACGCAGTATTTT. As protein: CASSLVGTSTDTQYF.

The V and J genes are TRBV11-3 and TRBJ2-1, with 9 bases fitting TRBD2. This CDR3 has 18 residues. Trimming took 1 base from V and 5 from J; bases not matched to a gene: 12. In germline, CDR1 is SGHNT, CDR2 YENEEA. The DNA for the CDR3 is TGTGCCAGCAGCTTAGGTGTCATCGGACTAGCGACCGACAATGAGCAGTTCTTC. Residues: CASSLGVIGLATDNEQFF.

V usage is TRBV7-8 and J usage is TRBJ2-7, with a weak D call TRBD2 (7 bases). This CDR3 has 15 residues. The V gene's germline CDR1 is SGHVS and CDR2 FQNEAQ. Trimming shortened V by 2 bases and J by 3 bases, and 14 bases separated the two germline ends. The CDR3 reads CASSLSGGRSYEQYF. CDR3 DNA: TGTGCCAGCAGCTTATCCGGGGGGCGAAGCTACGAGCAGTACTTC.

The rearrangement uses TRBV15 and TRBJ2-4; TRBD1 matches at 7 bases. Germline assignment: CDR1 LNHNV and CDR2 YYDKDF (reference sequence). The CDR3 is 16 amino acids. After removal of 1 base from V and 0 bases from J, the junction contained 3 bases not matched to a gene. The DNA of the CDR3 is TGTGCCACCAGCAGAGTGGGACAGAGAGCCAAAAACATTCAGTACTTC. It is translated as CATSRVGQRAKNIQYF.

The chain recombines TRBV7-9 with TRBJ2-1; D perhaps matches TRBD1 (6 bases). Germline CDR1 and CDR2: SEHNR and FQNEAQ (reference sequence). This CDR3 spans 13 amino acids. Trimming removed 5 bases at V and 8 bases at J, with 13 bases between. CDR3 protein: CASSGAGDDEQFF. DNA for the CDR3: TGTGCCAGCAGCGGAGCAGGGGACGATGAGCAGTTCTTC.